This T cell receptor (beta chain) was identified during a study of shared clonotypes between healthy human individuals. Trimming shortened V by 3 bases and J by 1 base, and 9 bases separated the two germline ends. The CDR3 sequence is 14 residues long. Looked up from germline, CDR1 is LNHDA and CDR2 is SQIVND (reference sequence). This table comes from immunoSEQ multiplex PCR, and its TCRdb copy is limited to in-frame clones, with some not included. The sample holds some 450,000 clones; approximately 80% are singletons and the top ten take about 12%. The chain uses TRBV19 and TRBJ1-1, with D perhaps TRBD1 (6 bases). This TCR came from a woman in her thirties or forties in good health. Some clones in this sample may be carry-over from other donors' samples. Sample: PBMCs. For the CDR3, the DNA is TGTGCCAGTAGTATTTCAGGGGCGAACACTGAAGCTTTCTTT. It translates to CASSISGANTEAFF. Variable domain in full (rest from reference TRBV19 and TRBJ1-1): DGGITQSPKYLFRKEGQNVTLSCEQNLNHDAMYWYRQDPGQGLRLIYYSQIVNDFQKGDIAEGYSVSREKKESFPLTVTSAQKNPTAFYLCASSISGANTEAFFGQGTRLTVV.